The T cell receptor (beta chain) described here comes from a study of blood T cells in healthy people across ages. Study-wide context: Capture by template switching was about one barcoded beta molecule per two T cells.

A J-beta primer mix and a sample-barcoded 5' primer were used in a second PCR of about 7 to 12 cycles. MiXCR, applied by TCRdb to the 5' RACE reads, yields one record per CDR3 protein. The sample records over 950,000 distinct CDR3 sequences, less than 45% being singletons. Sample: blood. This clonotype originated in a man aged 18 to 29 in good health.

The CDR3 nucleotides read TGTGCCTCGCTCCGACAGGGGGCTTACAATGAGCAGTTCTTC. This translates into CASLRQGAYNEQFF. This sequence joins TRBV30 and TRBJ2-1; 10 nucleotides align to TRBD1. The CDR3 loop spans 14 amino acids. CDR1 and CDR2 from the germline V gene are GTSNPN and SVGIG (reference sequence). V shed 7 bases and J 4 bases; nucleotides not matched to a gene: 7.